This T cell receptor beta chain was profiled in a study of blood T cell repertoires in COVID-19. The length of the CDR3 is 13 residues. Deletions cut 4 bases from V and 6 bases from J, with 12 bases between. The germline gives CDR1 SGHTA, CDR2 FQGTGA. Repertoires were generated with immunoSEQ multiplex PCR, while TCRdb's copy carries only in-frame clones and drops some. The sample includes some 270,000 clones, around 85% seen only once; the top ten take 0.75% to 0.95%. This rearrangement joins TRBV7-3 to TRBJ1-1; possibly TRBD1 for D (6 bases). Sequencing was carried out using peripheral blood. The origin of this receptor is a human donor with COVID-19, enrolled during active disease. The donor label of this sample is uncertain. The CDR3 coding sequence is TGTGCCAGCAGCTCCCCCACAGGGTCTGAAGCTTTCTTT. Its translation: CASSSPTGSEAFF. The whole variable domain, remainder taken from reference TRBV7-3 and TRBJ1-1, is GAGVSQTPSNKVTEKGKYVELRCDPISGHTALYWYRQSLGQGPEFLIYFQGTGAADDSGLPNDRFFAVRPEGSVSTLKIQRTERGDSAVYLCASSSPTGSEAFFGQGTRLTVV.